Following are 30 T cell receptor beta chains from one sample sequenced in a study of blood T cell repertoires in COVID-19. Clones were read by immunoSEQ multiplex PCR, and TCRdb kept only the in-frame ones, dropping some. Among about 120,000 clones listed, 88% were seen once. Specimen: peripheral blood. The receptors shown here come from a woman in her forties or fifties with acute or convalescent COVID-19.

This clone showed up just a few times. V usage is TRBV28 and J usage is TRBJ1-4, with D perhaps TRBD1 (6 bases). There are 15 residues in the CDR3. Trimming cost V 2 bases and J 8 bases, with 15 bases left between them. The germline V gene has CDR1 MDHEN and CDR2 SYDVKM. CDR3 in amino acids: CASSLTGGGQEKLFF. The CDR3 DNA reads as TGTGCCAGCAGTTTAACAGGCGGGGGGCAGGAAAAACTGTTTTTT.

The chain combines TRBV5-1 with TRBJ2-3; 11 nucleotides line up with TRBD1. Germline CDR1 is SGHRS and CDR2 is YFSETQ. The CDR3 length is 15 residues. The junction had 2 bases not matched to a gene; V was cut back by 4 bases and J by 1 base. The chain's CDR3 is CASSGGQGGTDTQYF. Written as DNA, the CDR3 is TGCGCCAGCAGCGGGGGACAGGGGGGCACAGATACGCAGTATTTT.

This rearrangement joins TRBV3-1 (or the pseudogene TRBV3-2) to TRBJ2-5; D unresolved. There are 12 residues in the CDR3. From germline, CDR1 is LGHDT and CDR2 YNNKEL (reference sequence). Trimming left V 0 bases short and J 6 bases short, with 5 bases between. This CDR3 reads CASSQERQTQYF. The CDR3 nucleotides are TGTGCCAGCAGCCAAGAGCGGCAGACCCAGTACTTC.

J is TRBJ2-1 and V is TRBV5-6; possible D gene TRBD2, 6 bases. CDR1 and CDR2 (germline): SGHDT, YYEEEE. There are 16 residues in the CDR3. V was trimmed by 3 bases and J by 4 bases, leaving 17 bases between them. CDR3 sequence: CASSYAGTSIYNEQFF. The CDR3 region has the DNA TGTGCCAGCAGCTATGCCGGGACTTCAATTTACAATGAGCAGTTCTTC.

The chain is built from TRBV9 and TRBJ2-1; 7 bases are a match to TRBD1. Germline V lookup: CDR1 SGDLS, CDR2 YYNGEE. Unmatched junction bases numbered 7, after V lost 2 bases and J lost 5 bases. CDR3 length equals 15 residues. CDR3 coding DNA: TGTGCCAGCAGCGTTAACACAGGGGTTAACAATGAGCAGTTCTTC. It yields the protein CASSVNTGVNNEQFF.

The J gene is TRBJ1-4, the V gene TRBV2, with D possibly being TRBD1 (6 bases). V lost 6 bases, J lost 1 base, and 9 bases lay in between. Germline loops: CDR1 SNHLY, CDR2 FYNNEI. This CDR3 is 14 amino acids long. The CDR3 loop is CASRTGETNEKLFF. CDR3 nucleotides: TGTGCCAGCAGGACAGGAGAAACTAATGAAAAACTGTTTTTT.

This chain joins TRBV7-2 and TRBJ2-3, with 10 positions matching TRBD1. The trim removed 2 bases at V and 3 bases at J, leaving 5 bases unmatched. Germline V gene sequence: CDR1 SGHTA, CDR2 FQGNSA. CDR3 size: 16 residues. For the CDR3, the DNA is TGTGCCAGCAGCTTACTCGGGACAGGGGCGACAGATACGCAGTATTTT. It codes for CASSLLGTGATDTQYF. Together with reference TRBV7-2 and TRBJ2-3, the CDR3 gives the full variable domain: GAGVSQSPSNKVTEKGKDVELRCDPISGHTALYWYRQSLGQGLEFLIYFQGNSAPDKSGLPSDRFSAERTGGSVSTLTIQRTQQEDSAVYLCASSLLGTGATDTQYFGPGTRLTVL.

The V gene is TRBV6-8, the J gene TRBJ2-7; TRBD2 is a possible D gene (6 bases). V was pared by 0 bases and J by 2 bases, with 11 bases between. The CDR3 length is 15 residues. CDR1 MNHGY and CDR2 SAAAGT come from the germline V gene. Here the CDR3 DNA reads TGTGCCAGCAGTTACTCTGCCAGGACTACCTACGAGCAGTACTTC. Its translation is CASSYSARTTYEQYF.

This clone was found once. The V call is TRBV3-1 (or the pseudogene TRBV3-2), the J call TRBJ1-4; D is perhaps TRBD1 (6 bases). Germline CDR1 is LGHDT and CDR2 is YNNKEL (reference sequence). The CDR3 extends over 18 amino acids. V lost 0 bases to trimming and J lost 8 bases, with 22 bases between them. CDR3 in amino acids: CASSQDVWGGKLEEKLFF. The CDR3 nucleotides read TGTGCCAGCAGCCAAGATGTTTGGGGGGGCAAGCTTGAGGAAAAACTGTTTTTT.

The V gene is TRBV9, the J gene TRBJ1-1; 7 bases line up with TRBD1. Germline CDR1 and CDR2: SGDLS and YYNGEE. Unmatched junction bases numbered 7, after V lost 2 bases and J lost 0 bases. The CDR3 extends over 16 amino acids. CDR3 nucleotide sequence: TGTGCCAGCAGCGTTCGTCAAGGGACAGTGAACACTGAAGCTTTCTTT. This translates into CASSVRQGTVNTEAFF.

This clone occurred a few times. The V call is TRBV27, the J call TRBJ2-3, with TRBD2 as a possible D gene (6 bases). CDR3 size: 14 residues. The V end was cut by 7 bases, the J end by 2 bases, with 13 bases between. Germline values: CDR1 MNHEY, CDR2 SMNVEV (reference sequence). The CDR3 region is CASTATSNTDTQYF. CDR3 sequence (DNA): TGTGCCAGCACTGCAACTAGCAACACAGATACGCAGTATTTT.

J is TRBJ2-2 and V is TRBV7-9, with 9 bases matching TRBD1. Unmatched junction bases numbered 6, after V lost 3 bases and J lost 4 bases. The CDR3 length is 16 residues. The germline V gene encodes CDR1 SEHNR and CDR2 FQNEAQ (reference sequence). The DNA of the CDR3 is TGTGCCAGCAGCTTTCAACAGGGGGCAGGCACCGGGGAGCTGTTTTTT. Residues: CASSFQQGAGTGELFF.

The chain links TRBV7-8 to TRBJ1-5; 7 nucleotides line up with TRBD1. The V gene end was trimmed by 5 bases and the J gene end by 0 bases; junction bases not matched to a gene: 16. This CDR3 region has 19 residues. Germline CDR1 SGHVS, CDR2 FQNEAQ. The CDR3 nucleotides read TGTGCCAGCAGCCCCTTGAACAGGGGCCTACTGAATAGCAATCAGCCCCAGCATTTT. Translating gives CASSPLNRGLLNSNQPQHF.

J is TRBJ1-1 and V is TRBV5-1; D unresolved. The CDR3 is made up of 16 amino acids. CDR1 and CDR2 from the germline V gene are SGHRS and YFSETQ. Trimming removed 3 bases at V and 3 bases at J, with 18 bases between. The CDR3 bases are TGCGCCAGCAGCTGGCTAGGCCCCGGAATAGACACTGAAGCTTTCTTT. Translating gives CASSWLGPGIDTEAFF.

The CDR3 region is CASSLIEGAGNSPLHF. The CDR3 DNA is TGTGCCAGCAGTTTAATTGAGGGTGCCGGGAATTCACCCCTCCACTTT. This sequence joins TRBV28 and TRBJ1-6; D ambiguous. Trimming left V 2 bases short and J 7 bases short, with 15 bases between. The CDR3 has 16 residues. Germline CDR1 MDHEN, CDR2 SYDVKM.

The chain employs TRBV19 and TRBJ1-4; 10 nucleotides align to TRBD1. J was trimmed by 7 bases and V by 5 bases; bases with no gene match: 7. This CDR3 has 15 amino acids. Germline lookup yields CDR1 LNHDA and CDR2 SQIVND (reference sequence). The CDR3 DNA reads TGTGCCAGTAGTCTCGACAGGGGGCTAGGTGAAAAACTGTTTTTT. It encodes CASSLDRGLGEKLFF.

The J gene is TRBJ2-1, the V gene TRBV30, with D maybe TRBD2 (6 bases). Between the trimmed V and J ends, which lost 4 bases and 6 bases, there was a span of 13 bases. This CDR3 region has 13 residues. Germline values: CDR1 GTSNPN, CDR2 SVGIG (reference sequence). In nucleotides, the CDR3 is TGTGCCTGGACCACGGGAGCGCGCAATGAGCAGTTCTTC. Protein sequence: CAWTTGARNEQFF.

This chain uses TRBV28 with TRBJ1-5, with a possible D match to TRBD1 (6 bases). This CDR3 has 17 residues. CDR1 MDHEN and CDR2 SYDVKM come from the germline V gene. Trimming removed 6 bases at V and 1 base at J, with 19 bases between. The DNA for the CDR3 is TGTGCCAGCAGCCCCTCCCCTGGGGGCTGGAGCAATCAGCCCCAGCATTTT. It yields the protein CASSPSPGGWSNQPQHF.

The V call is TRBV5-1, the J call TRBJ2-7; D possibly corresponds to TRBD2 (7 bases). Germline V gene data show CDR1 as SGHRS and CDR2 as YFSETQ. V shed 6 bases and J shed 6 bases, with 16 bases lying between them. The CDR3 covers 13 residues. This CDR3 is CASTMAGGREQYF. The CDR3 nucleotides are TGCGCCAGCACCATGGCCGGGGGGCGCGAGCAGTACTTC.

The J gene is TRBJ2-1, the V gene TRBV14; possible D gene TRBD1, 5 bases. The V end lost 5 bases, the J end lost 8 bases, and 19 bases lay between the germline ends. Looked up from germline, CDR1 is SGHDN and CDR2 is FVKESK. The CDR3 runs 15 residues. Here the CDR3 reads CASSIDQGWVDEQFF. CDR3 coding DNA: TGTGCCAGCAGCATAGACCAGGGTTGGGTCGATGAGCAGTTCTTC.

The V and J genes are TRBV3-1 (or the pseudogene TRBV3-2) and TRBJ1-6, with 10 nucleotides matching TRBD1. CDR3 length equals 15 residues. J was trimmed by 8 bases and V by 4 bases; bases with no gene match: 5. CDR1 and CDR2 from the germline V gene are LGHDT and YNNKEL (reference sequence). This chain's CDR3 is CASSPGTGVYSPLHF. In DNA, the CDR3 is TGTGCCAGCAGCCCCGGGACAGGGGTTTATTCACCCCTCCACTTT.

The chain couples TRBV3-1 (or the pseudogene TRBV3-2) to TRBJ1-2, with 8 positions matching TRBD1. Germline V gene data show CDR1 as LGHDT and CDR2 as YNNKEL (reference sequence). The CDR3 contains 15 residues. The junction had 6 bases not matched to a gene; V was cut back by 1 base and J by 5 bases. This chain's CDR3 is CASSQVPDRAYGYTF. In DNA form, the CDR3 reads TGTGCCAGCAGCCAAGTCCCGGACAGGGCTTATGGCTACACCTTC.

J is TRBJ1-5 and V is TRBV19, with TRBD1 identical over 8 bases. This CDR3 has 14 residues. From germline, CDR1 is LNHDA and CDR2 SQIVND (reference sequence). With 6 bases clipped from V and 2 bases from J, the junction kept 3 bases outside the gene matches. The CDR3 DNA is TGTGCCAGTAGGCCGGACAGGGGCAATCAGCCCCAGCATTTT. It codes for CASRPDRGNQPQHF.

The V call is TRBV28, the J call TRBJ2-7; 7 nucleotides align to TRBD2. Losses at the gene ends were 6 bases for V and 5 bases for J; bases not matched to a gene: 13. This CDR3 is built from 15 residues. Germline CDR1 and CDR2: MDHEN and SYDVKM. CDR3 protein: CASRGWGGDPHEQYF. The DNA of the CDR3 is TGTGCCAGCAGGGGGTGGGGGGGAGACCCCCACGAGCAGTACTTC.

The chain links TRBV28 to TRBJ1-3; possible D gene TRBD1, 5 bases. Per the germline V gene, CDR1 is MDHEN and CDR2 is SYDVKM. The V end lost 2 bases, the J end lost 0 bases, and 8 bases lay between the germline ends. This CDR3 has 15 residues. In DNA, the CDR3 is TGTGCCAGCAGTTTACTACAGGTCTCTGGAAACACCATATATTTT. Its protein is CASSLLQVSGNTIYF.

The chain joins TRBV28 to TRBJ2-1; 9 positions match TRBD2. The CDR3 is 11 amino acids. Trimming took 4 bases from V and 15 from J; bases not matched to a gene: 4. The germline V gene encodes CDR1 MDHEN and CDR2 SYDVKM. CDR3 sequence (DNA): TGTGCCAGCAGTTCGGGACTAGCAGCGTTCTTC. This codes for CASSSGLAAFF.

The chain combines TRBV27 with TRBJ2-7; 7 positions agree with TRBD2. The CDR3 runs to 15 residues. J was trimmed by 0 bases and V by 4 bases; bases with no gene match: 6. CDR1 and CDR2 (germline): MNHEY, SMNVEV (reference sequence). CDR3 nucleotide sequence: TGTGCCAGCAGTTCGGGGACGGGGGGCTCCTACGAGCAGTACTTC. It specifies CASSSGTGGSYEQYF.

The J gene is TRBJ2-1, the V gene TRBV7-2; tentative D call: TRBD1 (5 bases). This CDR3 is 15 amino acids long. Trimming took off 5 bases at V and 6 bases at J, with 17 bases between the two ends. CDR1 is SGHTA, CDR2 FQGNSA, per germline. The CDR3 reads CASSPQGAVGNEQFF. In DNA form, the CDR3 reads TGTGCCAGCAGCCCGCAGGGCGCGGTCGGCAATGAGCAGTTCTTC.

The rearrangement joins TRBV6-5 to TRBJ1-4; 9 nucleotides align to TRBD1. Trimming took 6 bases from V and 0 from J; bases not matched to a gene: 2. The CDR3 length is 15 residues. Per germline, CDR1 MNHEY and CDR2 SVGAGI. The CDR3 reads CASRDRGATNEKLFF. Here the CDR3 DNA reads TGTGCCAGCAGGGACAGGGGCGCAACTAATGAAAAACTGTTTTTT.

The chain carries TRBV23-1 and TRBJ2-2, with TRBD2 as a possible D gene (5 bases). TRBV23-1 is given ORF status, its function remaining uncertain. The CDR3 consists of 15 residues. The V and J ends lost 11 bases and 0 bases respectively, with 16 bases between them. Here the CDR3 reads CAHPLSGTNTGELFF. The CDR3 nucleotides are TGCGCCCACCCCCTGAGCGGAACGAACACCGGGGAGCTGTTTTTT.